The 23 T cell receptor beta chains below all came from one sample that was sequenced in a study of shared clonotypes between healthy human individuals. Method: immunoSEQ multiplex PCR; TCRdb's copy keeps in-frame clones and lacks some. The table lists about 1.1 million clones, about four fifths of them singletons. Sequencing was performed on memory CD4+ T cells from PBMCs. The subset is: CD45RA-negative fraction. These receptors came from a man aged 18 to 29 in good health. Some clones in this sample may be carry-over from other donors' samples.

The gene calls are TRBV6-1 and TRBJ2-1; a possible D gene is TRBD1 (6 bases). CDR3 length equals 13 residues. Trimming removed 5 bases at V and 7 bases at J, with 12 bases between. Germline V gene data show CDR1 as MNHNS and CDR2 as SASEGT. The CDR3 loop reads CASSPLQGNEQFF. DNA of the CDR3: TGTGCCAGCAGTCCACTCCAGGGGAATGAGCAGTTCTTC.

This clone was recorded a few times. This chain's CDR3 is CASSSLAGSSYNEQFF. DNA of the CDR3: TGTGCCAGCAGCTCTCTAGCGGGTAGCTCCTACAATGAGCAGTTCTTC. This chain uses TRBV7-9 with TRBJ2-1, with TRBD2 matching 8 bases. V dropped 4 bases and J dropped 0; count of bases not matched to a gene: 5. The CDR3 is 16 residues long. CDR1 is SEHNR and CDR2 is FQNEAQ in the germline V gene (reference sequence).

Of note for this clone: This sample includes further DNA sequences coding for the same CDR3. The V gene is TRBV4-1, the J gene TRBJ2-2, with 10 positions matching TRBD1. The CDR3 runs to 15 residues. Germline V gives CDR1 MGHRA, CDR2 YSYEKL. V lost 3 bases and J lost 5; bases outside the gene matches: 3. The CDR3 bases are TGCGCCAGCAGCCAGGGGGACAGGGGAACCGGGGAGCTGTTTTTT. Protein sequence: CASSQGDRGTGELFF.

The chain employs TRBV6-5 and TRBJ2-7, with D possibly matching TRBD1 (5 bases). With 3 bases removed from V and 5 bases from J, the gap between germline ends came to 11 bases. Per the germline V gene, CDR1 is MNHEY and CDR2 is SVGAGI. The CDR3 runs to 13 residues. This CDR3 is CASSYRQGDEQYF. The DNA for the CDR3 is TGTGCCAGCAGTTATCGGCAGGGCGACGAGCAGTACTTC.

V is TRBV7-9 and J is TRBJ2-7; 7 nucleotides align to TRBD2. Germline assignment: CDR1 SEHNR and CDR2 FQNEAQ (reference sequence). With V trimmed by 1 base and J by 6 bases, 9 bases remained unmatched. This CDR3 has 15 amino acids. DNA for the CDR3: TGTGCCAGCAGCTTAGGATTGGGGGGGTCAGGCGAGCAGTACTTC. This codes for CASSLGLGGSGEQYF.

The CDR3 DNA reads TGTGCCAGCTCACCATTAGCGCTGGCTTACGAGCAGTACTTC. Translated, it gives CASSPLALAYEQYF. The chain uses TRBV18 and TRBJ2-7, with a weak D call TRBD2 (5 bases). Germline V gene data show CDR1 as KGHSH and CDR2 as LQKENI. There are 14 residues in the CDR3. Trimming stripped 2 bases from V and 4 bases from J, with 12 bases between.

This clone was recorded a few times. The same CDR3 can be traced to other DNA sequences in this sample. DNA for the CDR3: TGTGCCAGCAGCCAAGCCAGAGATACGCAGTATTTT. Amino acids: CASSQARDTQYF. The rearrangement links TRBV14 to TRBJ2-3; D uncertain. CDR1 and CDR2 from the germline V gene are SGHDN and FVKESK. Trimming stripped 1 base from V and 5 bases from J, with 4 bases between. There are 12 residues in the CDR3.

The chain employs TRBV11-2 and TRBJ2-7, with 7 nucleotides matching TRBD2. Germline V gene data show CDR1 as SGHAT and CDR2 as FQNNGV. Germline trimming cut 2 bases from V and 7 bases from J; bases unmatched to any gene: 11. This CDR3 contains 15 residues. The CDR3 nucleotides are TGTGCCAGCAGCTTAACCGGGACTAACCTACCGGAGCAGTACTTC. It yields the protein CASSLTGTNLPEQYF.

This rearrangement joins TRBV6-5 to TRBJ2-3; 8 positions match TRBD1. Looked up from germline, CDR1 is MNHEY and CDR2 is SVGAGI. Trimming removed 6 bases from V and 3 bases from J; junction bases left unmatched: 8. The CDR3 is 15 amino acids. The CDR3 DNA is TGTGCCAGCAGGCCCAAGGACAGGGTTACAGATACGCAGTATTTT. Encoded protein: CASRPKDRVTDTQYF.

This chain joins TRBV10-1 and TRBJ1-2; D not resolved. CDR1 is WNHNN, CDR2 SYGVQD, per germline (reference sequence). The CDR3 is made up of 16 amino acids. The V gene lost 2 bases and the J gene lost 2 bases, with 15 bases spanning the gap. This chain's CDR3 is CASSEGYQLGNYGYTF. The CDR3 region has the DNA TGCGCCAGCAGTGAGGGGTACCAACTCGGGAACTATGGCTACACCTTC.

This chain joins TRBV5-5 and TRBJ2-7; possible D gene TRBD1, 7 bases. CDR1 is SGHKS and CDR2 is YYEKEE in the germline V gene (reference sequence). The V end lost 6 bases, the J end lost 6 bases, and 22 bases lay between the germline ends. CDR3 size: 15 residues. This CDR3 reads CASTYLGGRGTEQYF. Here the CDR3 DNA reads TGTGCCAGCACATATTTGGGGGGCAGGGGGACCGAGCAGTACTTC.

The gene calls are TRBV5-1 and TRBJ1-1, with D maybe TRBD1 (6 bases). V was shortened by 1 base and J by 4 bases, with 11 bases between the two germline ends. Looked up from germline, CDR1 is SGHRS and CDR2 is YFSETQ. This CDR3 has 14 residues. The CDR3 DNA sequence: TGCGCCAGCAGCTTGCAGGGGATGGCCACTGAAGCTTTCTTT. Amino acid sequence: CASSLQGMATEAFF.

The chain employs TRBV5-1 and TRBJ2-7, with unresolved D. The germline V and J ends were trimmed by 2 bases and 2 bases, with 8 bases remaining between them. Germline V gene sequence: CDR1 SGHRS, CDR2 YFSETQ. CDR3 length: 13 amino acids. DNA of the CDR3: TGCGCCAGCAGCTTCACCATTCCCTACGAGCAGTACTTC. Amino acid sequence: CASSFTIPYEQYF.

The rearrangement links TRBV5-8 to TRBJ2-2; D gene unclear. The V end lost 0 bases, the J end lost 6 bases, and 3 bases lay between the germline ends. This CDR3 region has 12 residues. Germline CDR1 reads SGHTS; CDR2 reads YDEGEE. The CDR3 bases are TGTGCCAGCAGCTTGGCGGCCGGGGAGCTGTTTTTT. This encodes CASSLAAGELFF.

The chain has TRBV5-6 and TRBJ1-2, with D possibly TRBD1 on 6 matching bases. From germline, CDR1 is SGHDT and CDR2 YYEEEE. The CDR3 runs to 16 residues. V was cut by 3 bases and J by 6 bases, with 21 bases left in between. The CDR3 nucleotides are TGTGCCAGCAGCTCCCGAGGGGGGGCCAGGGCGAATGGCTACACCTTC. Amino acids: CASSSRGGARANGYTF.

The genes are TRBV9 and TRBJ2-2; 9 bases agree with TRBD1. Trimming cost V 4 bases and J 6 bases; bases outside gene matches: 7. The germline gives CDR1 SGDLS, CDR2 YYNGEE. The CDR3 has 15 amino acids. Here the CDR3 DNA reads TGTGCCAGCAGCTTGGGACAGGGACTTGCCGGGGAGCTGTTTTTT. It codes for CASSLGQGLAGELFF.

The chain uses TRBV5-4 and TRBJ2-7; D gene uncertain. Germline assignment: CDR1 SGHNT and CDR2 YYREEE (reference sequence). The CDR3 loop spans 13 amino acids. Trimming took off 0 bases at V and 6 bases at J, with 10 bases between the two ends. CDR3 protein: CASSLARVGEQYF. Here the CDR3 DNA reads TGTGCCAGCAGCTTGGCTAGGGTAGGCGAGCAGTACTTC.

This clone was counted once. The CDR3 DNA sequence: TGTGCCAGCATCGTCAGGCCCTCAACTAATGAAAAACTGTTTTTT. It yields the protein CASIVRPSTNEKLFF. The chain is built from TRBV6-1 and TRBJ1-4; unclear D gene. The germline CDR1 and CDR2 sequences are MNHNS and SASEGT. The CDR3 sequence is 15 residues long. With 7 bases removed from V and 0 bases from J, the gap between germline ends came to 12 bases.

A single count supports this clone. The rearrangement links TRBV5-6 to TRBJ1-5; TRBD1 might be the D (5 bases). V gave up 1 base and J gave up 5 bases, with 13 bases separating them. Looked up from germline, CDR1 is SGHDT and CDR2 is YYEEEE. CDR3 length: 15 residues. The CDR3 nucleotides read TGTGCCAGCAGCTTGTCTTCAGGGATCGATCAGCCCCAGCATTTT. It specifies CASSLSSGIDQPQHF.

The gene calls are TRBV5-1 and TRBJ1-3; 8 positions agree with TRBD1. The junction had 2 bases not matched to a gene; V was cut back by 0 bases and J by 3 bases. Germline CDR1 and CDR2: SGHRS and YFSETQ. The CDR3 runs to 15 residues. The CDR3 reads CASSLGGQGGNTIYF. As DNA, the CDR3 is TGCGCCAGCAGCTTGGGAGGACAGGGTGGAAACACCATATATTTT. The complete variable domain, with remaining parts taken from reference TRBV5-1 and TRBJ1-3, reads KAGVTQTPRYLIKTRGQQVTLSCSPISGHRSVSWYQQTPGQGLQFLFEYFSETQRNKGNFPGRFSGRQFSNSRSEMNVSTLELGDSALYLCASSLGGQGGNTIYFGEGSWLTVV.

This rearrangement joins TRBV6-4 to TRBJ2-2, with 8 bases lining up with TRBD1. The germline CDR1 and CDR2 sequences are MRHNA and SNTAGT. The CDR3 covers 15 residues. V lost 6 bases, J lost 1 base, and 4 bases stayed unmatched. CDR3 sequence reads: CASREGTGNTGELFF. In DNA, the CDR3 is TGTGCCAGCAGAGAAGGGACAGGGAACACCGGGGAGCTGTTTTTT.

CDR3 DNA sequence: TGTGCCAGCGTCACCCACAACAGGGGAAACATTCAGTACTTC. Translating it yields CASVTHNRGNIQYF. V gene TRBV6-6 combines with J gene TRBJ2-4, with 7 nucleotides matching TRBD1. Trimming at V came to 8 bases and at J to 6 bases, leaving 10 bases not matched to a gene. CDR1 is MNHNY, CDR2 SVGAGI, per germline (reference sequence). This CDR3 has 14 amino acids.

The rearrangement joins TRBV28 to TRBJ2-5, with 8 bases that match TRBD1. Trimming at V came to 5 bases and at J to 5 bases, leaving 10 bases not matched to a gene. The V gene's germline CDR1 is MDHEN and CDR2 SYDVKM. The CDR3 totals 15 residues. Written as DNA, the CDR3 is TGTGCCAGCAGTCCCGGGACAGGTCGGATGGAGACCCAGTACTTC. Protein product: CASSPGTGRMETQYF.